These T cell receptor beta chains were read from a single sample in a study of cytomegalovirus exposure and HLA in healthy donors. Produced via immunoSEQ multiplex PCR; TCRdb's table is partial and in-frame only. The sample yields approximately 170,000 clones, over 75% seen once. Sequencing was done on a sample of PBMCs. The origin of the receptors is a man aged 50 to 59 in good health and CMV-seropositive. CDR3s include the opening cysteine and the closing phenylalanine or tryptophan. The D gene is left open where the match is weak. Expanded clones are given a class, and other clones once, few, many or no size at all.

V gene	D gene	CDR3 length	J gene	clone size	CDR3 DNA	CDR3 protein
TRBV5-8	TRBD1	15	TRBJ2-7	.	TGTGCCAGCAGCTCTCCCGGGACAGCATCCTACGAGCAGTACTTC	CASSSPGTASYEQYF
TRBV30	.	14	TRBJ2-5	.	TGTGCCTGGAGTTTTTTAGGGGCAGAAGAGACCCAGTACTTC	CAWSFLGAEETQYF
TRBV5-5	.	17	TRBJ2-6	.	TGTGCCAGCAGTCGACAGTTCCTGACATCTGGGGCCAACGTCCTGACTTTC	CASSRQFLTSGANVLTF
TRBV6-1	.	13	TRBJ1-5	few	TGTGCCAGCAGTGTACAGGGCGAGCAGCCCCAGCATTTT	CASSVQGEQPQHF
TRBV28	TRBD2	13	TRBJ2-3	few	TGTGCCTACCAGATAGCGGGAGCAGATACGCAGTATTTT	CAYQIAGADTQYF
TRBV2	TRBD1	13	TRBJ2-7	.	TGTGCCAGCACTGACAGGGATGAGAGCGAGCAGTACTTC	CASTDRDESEQYF
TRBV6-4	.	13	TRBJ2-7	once	TGTGCCCCCCTTCTCGGAGGGACTTACGAGCAGTACTTC	CAPLLGGTYEQYF
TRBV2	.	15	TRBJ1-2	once	TGTGCCAGCAGTGATGGACCGGCTGCGGCTAGCGGCTACACCTTC	CASSDGPAAASGYTF
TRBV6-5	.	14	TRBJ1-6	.	TGTGCCAGCAGCTCGGTTCCGTCTAATTCACCCCTCCACTTT	CASSSVPSNSPLHF
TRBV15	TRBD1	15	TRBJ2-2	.	TGTGCCACCAAGGCGACAGGGGTTGTCACCGGGGAGCTGTTTTTT	CATKATGVVTGELFF
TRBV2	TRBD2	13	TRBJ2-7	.	TGTGCCAGCAACGGGGGGAAAAGCTACGAGCAGTACTTC	CASNGGKSYEQYF
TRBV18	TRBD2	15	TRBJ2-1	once	TGTGCCAGCTCGCCGGGACTAGCTAAATACAATGAGCAGTTCTTC	CASSPGLAKYNEQFF
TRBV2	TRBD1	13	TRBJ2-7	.	TGTGCCAGCAGGGGACAGGGAACGGACGAGCAGTACTTC	CASRGQGTDEQYF
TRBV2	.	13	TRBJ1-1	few	TGTGCCAGCAGTGTCGAGCTGAACACTGAAGCTTTCTTT	CASSVELNTEAFF
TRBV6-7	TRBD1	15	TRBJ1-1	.	TGTGCCAGCAGGGACAGGGGCGGCGTGAACACTGAAGCTTTCTTT	CASRDRGGVNTEAFF